Each of the 4 T cell receptor beta chains below was sequenced from the same sample in a study of blood T cell repertoires in COVID-19. This table comes from immunoSEQ multiplex PCR, and its TCRdb copy is limited to in-frame clones, with some not included. The sample lists approximately 16,000 clones, about 89% occurring once. The sample taken for sequencing was peripheral blood. These receptors were taken from an elderly man with acute or convalescent COVID-19.

The sample holds one count of this clone. As DNA, the CDR3 is TGTGCCAGCAGCCCCCCCGACAGAAATAATTCACCCCTCCACTTT. Translation gives CASSPPDRNNSPLHF. The rearrangement links TRBV6-6 to TRBJ1-6; a possible D gene is TRBD1 (5 bases). This CDR3 comprises 15 residues. V lost 6 bases and J lost 5, with 14 bases in between. The germline V gene has CDR1 MNHNY and CDR2 SVGAGI (reference sequence).

This rearrangement joins TRBV24-1 to TRBJ2-7, with TRBD1 matching 9 bases. CDR1 and CDR2 from the germline V gene are KGHDR and SFDVKD. The V segment lost 3 bases and the J segment 5 bases; nucleotides outside the gene matches: 7. The CDR3 runs to 15 residues. DNA of the CDR3: TGTGCCACCAGTGATCCTGGGACAGGGAAAAACGAGCAGTACTTC. Residues: CATSDPGTGKNEQYF.

The chain is built from TRBV9 and TRBJ2-7; maybe TRBD2 (6 bases). Germline CDR1 reads SGDLS; CDR2 reads YYNGEE. Trimming left V 0 bases short and J 7 bases short, with 20 bases between. The CDR3 has 16 amino acids. The CDR3 region has the DNA TGTGCCAGCAGCGTAGACAACGGGAGAATTCCGGGGGAGCAGTACTTC. Translated: CASSVDNGRIPGEQYF.

The V call is TRBV4-2, the J call TRBJ2-1, with 13 bases matching TRBD2. The CDR3 contains 15 residues. Germline CDR1 is LGHNA and CDR2 is YNFKEQ. The V gene end was trimmed by 2 bases and the J gene end by 6 bases; junction bases not matched to a gene: 1. The CDR3 DNA follows: TGTGCCAGCAGCCAAACTAGCGGGGGGGCCAATGAGCAGTTCTTC. Protein product: CASSQTSGGANEQFF.